A single sample is the source of the 27 T cell receptor beta chains below, sequenced in a study of shared clonotypes between healthy human individuals (dated by TCRdb to between 2020 and 2021). CD8 naive samples were CD45RO-negative cells positively selected for CCR7, giving a CD45RA+CCR7+ population that excluded TemRA cells. The library was prepared using the immunoSEQ multiplex PCR assay. TCRdb carries this immuneACCESS record with in-frame sequences only. Its versions omit some clonotypes, under half of them owing to an unresolved V gene in the studies checked, with the rest unexplained. This sample lists about 2.2 million clones; 93% were detected once. The ten largest clonotypes hold more than 1.5% of the sample. The sequenced sample consisted of naive CD8+ T cells from PBMCs. Sample cell subset or site, as interpreted from the label and publication: CD45RA+CCR7+. The receptors come from a man in his late teens or twenties in good health. Some clones in this sample may be carry-over from other donors' samples.

The chain employs TRBV7-9 and TRBJ2-1, with TRBD2 matching 7 bases. The CDR3 has 17 amino acids. J lost 6 bases, V lost 6 bases, and 17 bases had no gene match. Germline V gives CDR1 SEHNR, CDR2 FQNEAQ (reference sequence). The CDR3 region has the DNA TGTGCCAGCAGTCATACCGCGGGACTAACATCCCCCAATGAGCAGTTCTTC. Amino acid sequence: CASSHTAGLTSPNEQFF.

The rearrangement links TRBV7-9 to TRBJ1-1; tentatively, D is TRBD1 (5 bases). Germline values: CDR1 SEHNR, CDR2 FQNEAQ (reference sequence). The V end was cut by 3 bases, the J end by 2 bases, with 13 bases between. The CDR3 has 15 amino acids. CDR3 sequence (DNA): TGTGCCAGCAGCTTGGGGGGGATTATTAACACTGAAGCTTTCTTT. Amino acid sequence: CASSLGGIINTEAFF.

The V call is TRBV6-5, the J call TRBJ2-1; 11 bases agree with TRBD2. Germline V gene lookup returns CDR1 MNHEY and CDR2 SVGAGI. This CDR3 is 15 amino acids long. V was clipped by 6 bases and J by 4 bases; unmatched bases: 5. The DNA of the CDR3 is TGTGCCAGCAGAGACGGACTAGCGGGTTACAATGAGCAGTTCTTC. It is translated as CASRDGLAGYNEQFF.

V and J are TRBV5-6 and TRBJ2-5; D might be TRBD1 or TRBD2, each matching 5 bases. CDR1 and CDR2 from the germline V gene are SGHDT and YYEEEE. CDR3 size: 14 residues. The V gene lost 0 bases and the J gene lost 2 bases, with 8 bases spanning the gap. CDR3 in amino acids: CASSLAGQQETQYF. The CDR3 DNA follows: TGTGCCAGCAGCTTGGCGGGGCAACAAGAGACCCAGTACTTC.

The V call is TRBV11-1, the J call TRBJ2-1; 9 bases agree with TRBD2. There are 15 residues in the CDR3. Germline loops: CDR1 SGHAT, CDR2 FQDESV (reference sequence). V gave up 5 bases and J gave up 11 bases; unmatched junction bases: 13. CDR3 DNA: TGTGCCAGCAGCCCTAGACTAGCGGCCGGGGGTAAGCAGTTCTTC. It codes for CASSPRLAAGGKQFF.

This clone has only one observation. CDR3 sequence reads: CASSDTAAGEQYF. CDR3 coding DNA: TGTGCCAGCAGCGATACGGCGGCGGGGGAGCAGTACTTC. The chain has TRBV9 and TRBJ2-7; D may be TRBD2 (6 bases). This CDR3 is built from 13 residues. Trimming took off 3 bases at V and 7 bases at J, with 14 bases between the two ends. Per the germline V gene, CDR1 is SGDLS and CDR2 is YYNGEE.

The CDR3 DNA reads TGTGCCAGTGCTAAGGCTCCCCTTATCCATGAGCAGTTCTTC. Protein sequence: CASAKAPLIHEQFF. The rearrangement uses TRBV19 and TRBJ2-1, with D unresolved. Trimming cost V 8 bases and J 8 bases, with 19 bases left between them. Germline CDR1 is LNHDA and CDR2 is SQIVND (reference sequence). The length of the CDR3 is 14 residues.

The chain has TRBV11-3 and TRBJ2-1, with 8 bases lining up with TRBD2. Losses at the gene ends were 0 bases for V and 6 bases for J; bases not matched to a gene: 4. There are 15 residues in the CDR3. Germline CDR1 reads SGHNT; CDR2 reads YENEEA. As DNA, the CDR3 is TGTGCCAGCAGCTTAGATACTAGCGGCTTCAATGAGCAGTTCTTC. Amino acids: CASSLDTSGFNEQFF.

The V and J genes are TRBV6-5 and TRBJ1-2; D is ambiguous. Germline CDR1 and CDR2: MNHEY and SVGAGI. Trimming pared 0 bases from V and 6 bases from J, leaving 14 bases between. The CDR3 is 15 amino acids. The CDR3 is CASSYSRRPLDGYTF. CDR3 nucleotides: TGTGCCAGCAGTTACTCGAGGAGGCCTCTGGATGGCTACACCTTC.

This chain links TRBV27 with TRBJ2-5; D is unresolved. The CDR3 is made up of 13 amino acids. Trimming cost V 6 bases and J 4 bases, with 12 bases left between them. Per germline, CDR1 MNHEY and CDR2 SMNVEV (reference sequence). CDR3 sequence: CASSRGKRETQYF. The CDR3 DNA reads as TGTGCCAGCAGCCGTGGGAAAAGAGAGACCCAGTACTTC.

The chain links TRBV11-2 to TRBJ1-1, with D unclear. The CDR3 is 14 amino acids. Trimming removed 1 base at V and 7 bases at J, with 13 bases between. Germline V gene lookup returns CDR1 SGHAT and CDR2 FQNNGV. DNA of the CDR3: TGTGCCAGCAGCTTAGGTGACGGTCCATTTGAAGCTTTCTTT. It encodes CASSLGDGPFEAFF.

This clone was found once. The rearrangement joins TRBV29-1 to TRBJ2-7; tentative D call: TRBD2 (5 bases). CDR3 length: 11 residues. Trimming removed 7 bases at V and 5 bases at J, with 12 bases between. Germline V lookup: CDR1 SQVTM, CDR2 ANQGSEA. CDR3 sequence reads: CSAELENEQYF. The DNA for the CDR3 is TGCAGCGCGGAACTAGAAAACGAGCAGTACTTC.

The gene calls are TRBV2 and TRBJ2-5; unclear D gene. V was pared by 2 bases and J by 5 bases, with 9 bases between. This CDR3 comprises 13 residues. Germline lookup yields CDR1 SNHLY and CDR2 FYNNEI. CDR3 protein: CASSEFQWETQYF. CDR3 coding DNA: TGTGCCAGCAGTGAATTTCAATGGGAGACCCAGTACTTC.

This chain connects TRBV19 to TRBJ2-3, with D possibly being TRBD1 (6 bases). The CDR3 is 16 amino acids. CDR1 is LNHDA and CDR2 is SQIVND in the germline V gene (reference sequence). V lost 1 base and J lost 6, with 17 bases in between. The CDR3 nucleotides are TGTGCCAGTAGTATAGTCGACAGGCCAAGGGAGGATACGCAGTATTTT. It codes for CASSIVDRPREDTQYF.

A remark on this clone: Other DNA variants within this sample encode the same CDR3. The chain uses TRBV2 and TRBJ1-5, with TRBD1 matching over 7 bases. Germline CDR1 and CDR2: SNHLY and FYNNEI. CDR3 size: 14 residues. With 6 bases clipped from V and 1 base from J, the junction kept 3 bases outside the gene matches. CDR3 sequence: CASRRTGSNQPQHF. CDR3 nucleotide sequence: TGTGCCAGCAGGAGGACAGGAAGCAATCAGCCCCAGCATTTT.

The V gene is TRBV4-1, the J gene TRBJ2-4; D perhaps matches TRBD1 (6 bases). The CDR3 covers 15 residues. V was shortened by 4 bases and J by 8 bases, with 18 bases between the two germline ends. Per the germline V gene, CDR1 is MGHRA and CDR2 is YSYEKL. CDR3 DNA: TGCGCCAGCAGCCTTTCAATGGGTTCAGGGGACATTCAGTACTTC. Residues: CASSLSMGSGDIQYF.

The chain recombines TRBV7-9 with TRBJ2-5, with a weak D call TRBD2 (5 bases). This CDR3 region has 15 residues. V shed 0 bases and J shed 5 bases, with 13 bases lying between them. Looked up from germline, CDR1 is SEHNR and CDR2 is FQNEAQ (reference sequence). The CDR3 coding sequence is TGTGCCAGCAGCTTAGCGAGCGGAGGACGGGAGACCCAGTACTTC. It is translated as CASSLASGGRETQYF.

The gene calls are TRBV27 and TRBJ2-3; 8 nucleotides agree with TRBD2. Germline CDR1 reads MNHEY; CDR2 reads SMNVEV (reference sequence). The CDR3 contains 15 residues. The V segment lost 5 bases and the J segment 2 bases; nucleotides outside the gene matches: 6. The CDR3 bases are TGTGCCAGCAGTGCACTAGCGGCTAACACAGATACGCAGTATTTT. Its translation is CASSALAANTDTQYF.

The rearrangement links TRBV9 to TRBJ2-1, with D possibly matching TRBD2 (6 bases). CDR1 is SGDLS, CDR2 YYNGEE, per germline. The CDR3 runs 14 residues. Trimming removed 4 bases from V and 3 bases from J, with 11 bases in between. The CDR3 bases are TGTGCCAGCAGCCCCCGACTAGACTACAATGAGCAGTTCTTC. It yields the protein CASSPRLDYNEQFF.

This chain connects TRBV15 to TRBJ2-7; the D is unclear. V lost 5 bases to trimming and J lost 4 bases, with 6 bases between them. Germline CDR1 reads LNHNV; CDR2 reads YYDKDF (reference sequence). The CDR3 consists of 11 residues. The CDR3 protein is CATSSQYEQYF. CDR3 DNA: TGTGCCACCAGCTCCCAATACGAGCAGTACTTC.

The chain links TRBV4-1 to TRBJ2-3, with a weak D call TRBD1 (5 bases). The CDR3 is 14 residues long. V lost 4 bases to trimming and J lost 3 bases, with 11 bases between them. Germline-derived CDR1 and CDR2 are MGHRA and YSYEKL. CDR3 nucleotides: TGCGCCAGCAGCCTACCTAGGGGAACAGATACGCAGTATTTT. It encodes CASSLPRGTDTQYF.

The sample holds a few counts of this clone. The chain has TRBV7-8 and TRBJ1-1; D possibly corresponds to TRBD1 (6 bases). From germline, CDR1 is SGHVS and CDR2 FQNEAQ. CDR3 length: 14 residues. V was pared by 3 bases and J by 4 bases, with 12 bases between. For the CDR3, the DNA is TGTGCCAGCAGCTTTGGGGGCCTCCTCACTGAAGCTTTCTTT. This sequence encodes CASSFGGLLTEAFF.

For this clone: The junction and the germline gene differ at one end; a read error may be behind it. The CDR3 bases are TGCGCCAGCAGTCTTTATAGCGGGAGGGCCTATTACACTGAGCAGTTCTTC. As protein: CASSLYSGRAYYTEQFF. The V and J genes are TRBV23-1 and TRBJ2-1, with 11 bases lining up with TRBD2. TRBV23-1 is recorded as an ORF, its role being uncertain. The CDR3 is made up of 17 amino acids.

The chain employs TRBV12-2 and TRBJ2-3; TRBD2, the table's D call, was not compared with the DNA. TRBV12-2 is a documented pseudogene. The CDR3 length is 16 residues. The CDR3 loop is CASRCLNGREGDTQYF. DNA of the CDR3: TGTGCAAGTCGCTGTCTCAACGGGAGAGAGGGCGATACGCAGTATTTT.

The chain uses TRBV11-2 and TRBJ2-5; D could derive from TRBD1 or TRBD2 (5 bases each). This CDR3 region has 12 residues. The V gene's germline CDR1 is SGHAT and CDR2 FQNNGV. V lost 0 bases, J lost 13 bases, and 12 bases lay in between. The CDR3 here is CASSLEWGPRYF. The CDR3 region has the DNA TGTGCCAGCAGCTTAGAGTGGGGACCCCGGTACTTC.

The gene calls are TRBV30 and TRBJ2-7, with TRBD1 identical over 10 bases. This CDR3 is built from 15 residues. Germline V gene sequence: CDR1 GTSNPN, CDR2 SVGIG (reference sequence). V lost 1 base and J lost 7; bases outside the gene matches: 10. The chain's CDR3 is CAWSGVTGGFSEQYF. As DNA, the CDR3 is TGTGCCTGGAGTGGGGTGACAGGGGGCTTCTCAGAGCAGTACTTC.

The gene calls are TRBV7-7 and TRBJ1-2; D not certain. Germline V gene lookup returns CDR1 SSHAT and CDR2 FNYEAQ (reference sequence). V lost 5 bases and J lost 4, with 11 bases in between. The CDR3 extends over 13 amino acids. CDR3 nucleotides: TGTGCCAGCAGCGAAACCGGAGGCTATGGCTACACCTTC. Residues: CASSETGGYGYTF. Full variable domain (outside the CDR3, taken from reference TRBV7-7 and TRBJ1-2): GAGVSQSPRYKVTKRGQDVTLRCDPISSHATLYWYQQALGQGPEFLTYFNYEAQPDKSGLPSDRFSAERPEGSISTLTIQRTEQRDSAMYRCASSETGGYGYTFGSGTRLTVV.